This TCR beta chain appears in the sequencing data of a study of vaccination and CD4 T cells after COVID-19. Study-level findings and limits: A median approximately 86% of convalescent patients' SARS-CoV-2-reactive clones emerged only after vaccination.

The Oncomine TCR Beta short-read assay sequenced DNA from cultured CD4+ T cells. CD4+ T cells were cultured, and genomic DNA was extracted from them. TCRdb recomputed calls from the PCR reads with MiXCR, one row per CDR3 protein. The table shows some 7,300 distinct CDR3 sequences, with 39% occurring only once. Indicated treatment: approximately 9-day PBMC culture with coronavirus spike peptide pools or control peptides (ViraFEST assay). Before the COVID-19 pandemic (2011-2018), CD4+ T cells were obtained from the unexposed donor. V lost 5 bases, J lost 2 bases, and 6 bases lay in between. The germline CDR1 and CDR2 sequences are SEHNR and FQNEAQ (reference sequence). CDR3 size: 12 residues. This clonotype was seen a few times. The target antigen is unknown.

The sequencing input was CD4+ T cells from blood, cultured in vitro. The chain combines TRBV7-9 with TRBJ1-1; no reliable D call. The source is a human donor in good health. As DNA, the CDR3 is TGTGCCAGCAGCCGGGAAAACACTGAAGCTTTCTTT. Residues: CASSRENTEAFF. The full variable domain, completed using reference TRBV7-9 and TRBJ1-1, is DTGVSQNPRHKITKRGQNVTFRCDPISEHNRLYWYRQTLGQGPEFLTYFQNEAQLEKSRLLSDRFSAERPKGSFSTLEIQRTEQGDSAMYLCASSRENTEAFFGQGTRLTVV.